This entry concerns a single T cell receptor beta chain. Its antigen specificity is not known. Qualities for individual bases were not recorded, and no much larger clone is one base off. These data come from a study of T cell repertoires in cytomegalovirus infection (dated by TCRdb to between 2017 and 2020). For the study in its entirety: Donor HLA type was relevant to the analysis, because carriage of CMV infection together with the matching HLA type was indicated by public TCR beta signatures.

The sequencing machine was an Illumina HiSeq 1500. TCRdb redid the processing of the public reads, applying fastp at Q25 and MiXCR, and retained in-frame beta chains. Rows matching on CDR3 protein sequence are summarized as one entry with the most common DNA and genes. The sample profile shows around 530,000 distinct CDR3 sequences; more than 20% of them were found once. Jointly, the top ten make up about 13% of the sample. Results the study describes overall, beyond this receptor: In both this cohort and an independent cohort of some 370 donors, the cumulative frequency of public TCR beta family members distinguished carriers of CMV infection plus the relevant HLA type. The ex vivo response was dominated by HLA-C-restricted CMV-specific TCR beta clonotypes, and the single most frequent clonotype in two of eight donors was supplied by these HLA-C-restricted clonotypes.

Trimming takes 5 bases from V and 2 bases from J, and the germline ends sit 15 bases apart. Reading the germline V gene gives CDR1 SGHTA and CDR2 FQGTGA. The CDR3, from cysteine to phenylalanine, totals 16 residues. The only DNA kept is the CDR3, 48 bases in frame from the first base. Sample: PBMCs. This chain is built from TRBV7-3 and TRBJ2-2; perhaps TRBD2 is the D gene, with 6 bases matching. The TCR sequence derives from a human donor in good health (CMV status not recorded). Some clones in this sample may be carry-over from other donors' samples. The sequenced DNA: TGTGCCAGCAGCCAAAGGAGGACTACTAACACCGGGGAGCTGTTTTTT. The translation is CASSQRRTTNTGELFF.